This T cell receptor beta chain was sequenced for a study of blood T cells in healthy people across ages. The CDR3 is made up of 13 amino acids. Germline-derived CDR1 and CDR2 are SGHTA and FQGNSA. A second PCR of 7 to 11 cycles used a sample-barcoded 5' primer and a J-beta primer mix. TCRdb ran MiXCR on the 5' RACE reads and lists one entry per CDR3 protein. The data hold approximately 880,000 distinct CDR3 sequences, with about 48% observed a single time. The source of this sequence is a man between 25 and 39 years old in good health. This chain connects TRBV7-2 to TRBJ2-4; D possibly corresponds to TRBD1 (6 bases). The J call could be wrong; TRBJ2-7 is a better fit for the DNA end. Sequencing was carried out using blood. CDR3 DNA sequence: TGTGCCAGCAGCTTTTACAGGGACTACGAGCAGTACTTC. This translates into CASSFYRDYEQYF.